This T cell receptor (beta chain) originates from a study of T cells in localized non-small cell lung cancer. Concerning this clone: Its matching antigen is unknown. At one boundary the junction diverges from the germline segment, which might be a read error. The sample contains more than one DNA sequence encoding this CDR3.

The protocol was immunoSEQ multiplex PCR, while the TCRdb copy is restricted to in-frame clones and leaves out a portion. The sample holds around 130,000 clones, 89% seen once. Study-wide results and caveats: Higher T cell density in the blood was associated with longer overall survival, whereas higher adjacent-lung clonality associated with shorter survival. In adjacent lung, a median around 55 of the top 100 tumor clones were found.

Germline-derived CDR1 and CDR2 are SEHNR and FQNEAQ (reference sequence). CDR3 length equals 15 residues. The clonotype comes from a female donor at least 60 years old with stage I lung adenocarcinoma. The rearrangement links TRBV7-9 to TRBJ2-3; 9 nucleotides align to TRBD1. The sequencing used peripheral blood, collected before any cancer treatment. The CDR3 reads CASSPATGGVDTQYF. The DNA for the CDR3 is TGCGCCAGCAGCCCCGCGACAGGGGGAGTAGATACGCAGTATTTT.